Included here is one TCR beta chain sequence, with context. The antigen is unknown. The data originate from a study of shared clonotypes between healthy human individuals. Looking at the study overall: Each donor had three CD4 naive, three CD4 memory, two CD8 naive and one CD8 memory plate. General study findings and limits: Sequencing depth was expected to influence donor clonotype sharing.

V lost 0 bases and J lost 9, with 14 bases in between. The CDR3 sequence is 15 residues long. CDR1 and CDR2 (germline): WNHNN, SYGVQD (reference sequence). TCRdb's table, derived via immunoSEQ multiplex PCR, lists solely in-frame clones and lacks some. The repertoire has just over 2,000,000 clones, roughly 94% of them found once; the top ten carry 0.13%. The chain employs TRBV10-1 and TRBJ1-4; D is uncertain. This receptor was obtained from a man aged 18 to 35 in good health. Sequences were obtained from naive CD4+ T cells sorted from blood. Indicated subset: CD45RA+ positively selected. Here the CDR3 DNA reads TGCGCCAGCAGTGAGTCGAGCGGGAGCGCACAAAAACTGTTTTTT. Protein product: CASSESSGSAQKLFF.